The present T cell receptor (beta chain) was sequenced within a study of PD-1 blockade in classical Hodgkin lymphoma. Points from the study as a whole: Still unresolved is the cause of the repertoire differences, which may be disease activity or prior therapy. Patients with an early start, nivolumab under 1 year after ASCT, were excluded.

To note about this clone: Its antigen remains unknown.

Regarding time point: cycle 4 day 1 (C4D1), after 5 to 7 weeks of nivolumab. All patients experienced relapse after autologous stem cell transplantation, and brentuximab vedotin exposure was variable. Libraries were prepared by immunoSEQ multiplex PCR; TCRdb keeps only in-frame clonotypes and omits some of them. The sample yields approximately 24,000 clones, about four fifths seen once. The germline gives CDR1 SGHAT, CDR2 FQNNGV. The germline V and J ends were trimmed by 5 bases and 4 bases, with 14 bases remaining between them. CDR3 length equals 14 residues. This chain uses TRBV11-2 with TRBJ2-5; D tentatively fits TRBD1 or TRBD2 (6 bases each). The receptor's source is a human donor with classical Hodgkin lymphoma. The sequencing here drew on peripheral blood mononuclear cells (PBMCs), taken before the fourth cycle of nivolumab. The CDR3 is CASSPGGGGETQYF. DNA for the CDR3: TGTGCCAGCAGCCCCGGAGGAGGGGGAGAGACCCAGTACTTC.